This passage covers 30 T cell receptor beta chains from one sample sequenced in a study of blood T cell repertoires in COVID-19. Using immunoSEQ multiplex PCR, the repertoire was profiled, and TCRdb retains in-frame clones only, with some absent. The sample includes 160,000 or so clones, roughly 80% seen only once; the top ten take about 8%. The source material was PBMCs or T cells enriched from blood (not recorded which). The receptors were gathered from a woman aged 50 to 60 who had recovered from COVID-19.

The V call is TRBV6-1, the J call TRBJ1-5, with 8 bases aligning to TRBD1. Germline V lookup: CDR1 MNHNS, CDR2 SASEGT. Trimming cost V 4 bases and J 2 bases; bases outside gene matches: 7. The CDR3 sequence is 16 residues long. CDR3 bases: TGTGCCAGCAGTGGCCGGACAGGGAACGGCAATCAGCCCCAGCATTTT. Its translation: CASSGRTGNGNQPQHF.

V and J are TRBV27 and TRBJ1-4, with 8 bases aligning to TRBD1. The CDR3 consists of 15 residues. CDR1 is MNHEY and CDR2 is SMNVEV in the germline V gene (reference sequence). Unmatched junction bases numbered 9, after V lost 4 bases and J lost 8 bases. The CDR3 nucleotides read TGTGCCAGCAGTTCTGCTGGGACAGGCGGGGAAAAACTGTTTTTT. Protein sequence: CASSSAGTGGEKLFF.

The table lists this clone with a count of one. J is TRBJ2-5 and V is TRBV9; 9 nucleotides align to TRBD1. V trimming: 4 bases; J trimming: 4 bases; junction bases outside the gene matches: 8. CDR1 is SGDLS, CDR2 YYNGEE, per germline. The CDR3 contains 15 residues. The CDR3 spells CASSPRQGEIETQYF. The CDR3 bases are TGTGCCAGCAGCCCCCGACAGGGGGAGATAGAGACCCAGTACTTC.

This clone was seen only once. The genes are TRBV5-1 and TRBJ2-4; TRBD1 matches at 7 bases. The CDR3 is 19 residues long. The trim removed 1 base at V and 3 bases at J, leaving 16 bases unmatched. Germline V CDR1 and CDR2: SGHRS, YFSETQ. In nucleotides, the CDR3 is TGCGCCAGCAGCTTGTATCGGATAACAGGGGAGAACCTCAAAAACATTCAGTACTTC. Protein product: CASSLYRITGENLKNIQYF.

This clone was counted once. V and J are TRBV25-1 and TRBJ1-2, with 7 bases matching TRBD1. Trimming removed 8 bases from V and 4 bases from J; junction bases left unmatched: 19. The length of the CDR3 is 17 residues. Per germline, CDR1 MGHDK and CDR2 SYGVNS. CDR3 sequence (DNA): TGTGCCAGCCCGAATCCAGGCGGTGGGACAGCCTTCTATGGCTACACCTTC. Amino acid sequence: CASPNPGGGTAFYGYTF.

The J gene is TRBJ2-7, the V gene TRBV7-2; the D gene is possibly TRBD1 (6 bases). This CDR3 spans 14 amino acids. V was shortened by 1 base and J by 0 bases, with 7 bases between the two germline ends. Germline V CDR1 and CDR2: SGHTA, FQGNSA. The CDR3 nucleotides read TGTGCCAGCAGCTTAGAGGGGGACTCCTACGAGCAGTACTTC. As protein: CASSLEGDSYEQYF.

The chain links TRBV4-2 to TRBJ2-5; D possibly corresponds to TRBD1 (5 bases). The germline CDR1 and CDR2 sequences are LGHNA and YNFKEQ. This CDR3 is built from 11 residues. V lost 6 bases and J 3 bases, leaving 5 bases between the germline ends. The CDR3 region is CASRQEETQYF. The DNA of the CDR3 is TGTGCCAGCAGACAGGAAGAGACCCAGTACTTC.

The chain carries TRBV24-1 and TRBJ1-6, with D hard to call. The CDR3 consists of 13 residues. Trimming shortened V by 5 bases and J by 5 bases, and 6 bases separated the two germline ends. Germline CDR1 reads KGHDR; CDR2 reads SFDVKD. CDR3 sequence reads: CATSAGHNSPLHF. The CDR3 nucleotides read TGTGCCACCAGTGCGGGTCATAATTCACCCCTCCACTTT.

The rearrangement uses TRBV9 and TRBJ2-7; a possible D gene is TRBD2 (5 bases). Trimming shortened V by 0 bases and J by 2 bases, and 12 bases separated the two germline ends. Germline V gives CDR1 SGDLS, CDR2 YYNGEE. This CDR3 contains 15 residues. The CDR3 coding sequence is TGTGCCAGCAGCGTAGGGGTAGCGACCACCTACGAGCAGTACTTC. Amino acids: CASSVGVATTYEQYF.

The V gene is TRBV7-9, the J gene TRBJ2-3, with 8 bases identical to TRBD1. The CDR3 is 16 residues long. The V and J ends lost 4 bases and 6 bases, in that order; junction bases with no gene match: 12. Germline CDR1 SEHNR, CDR2 FQNEAQ (reference sequence). The CDR3 region has the DNA TGTGCCAGCAGCTGGGGGGACAGGAGGGTGTCTGATACGCAGTATTTT. Its protein product is CASSWGDRRVSDTQYF.

V and J are TRBV4-2 and TRBJ2-7; 14 nucleotides align to TRBD2. Germline V lookup: CDR1 LGHNA, CDR2 YNFKEQ. The CDR3 is 16 residues long. V lost 5 bases to trimming and J lost 0 bases; unmatched junction nucleotides: 3. In DNA, the CDR3 is TGTGCCAGCAGCATCGGGACTAGCGGGAGCTCCTACGAGCAGTACTTC. It codes for CASSIGTSGSSYEQYF.

The V gene is TRBV28, the J gene TRBJ1-2; 8 nucleotides agree with TRBD1. Unmatched junction bases numbered 19, after V lost 3 bases and J lost 13 bases. Per the germline V gene, CDR1 is MDHEN and CDR2 is SYDVKM. The CDR3 length is 16 residues. The CDR3 bases are TGTGCCAGCAGTTTGGCCCTCGGGGCAGGGGGCGCTCGGGGCACCTTC. It codes for CASSLALGAGGARGTF.

This clone appeared a single time. V gene TRBV19 combines with J gene TRBJ1-1; D is possibly TRBD1 (5 bases). V lost 8 bases, J lost 1 base, and 20 bases lay in between. Germline CDR1 and CDR2: LNHDA and SQIVND (reference sequence). The CDR3 is made up of 16 amino acids. DNA for the CDR3: TGTGCCAGTGTTTGGTCCGCAGGGTTGCGGAACACTGAAGCTTTCTTT. This codes for CASVWSAGLRNTEAFF.

The rearrangement uses TRBV9 and TRBJ2-2; possible D gene TRBD2, 5 bases. The germline CDR1 and CDR2 sequences are SGDLS and YYNGEE. The CDR3 contains 16 residues. Trimming shortened V by 0 bases and J by 4 bases, and 13 bases separated the two germline ends. The CDR3 sequence: CASSVVEAPFTGELFF. CDR3 nucleotides: TGTGCCAGCAGCGTAGTGGAGGCCCCATTCACCGGGGAGCTGTTTTTT.

J is TRBJ2-3 and V is TRBV21-1; TRBD1, the table's D call, was not compared with the DNA. TRBV21-1 is marked as a pseudogene. The CDR3 consists of 16 residues. The DNA of the CDR3 is TGTGCCAGCAGCAAGAAAAGGGACACTAGCACAGATACGCAGTATTTT. Translation: CASSKKRDTSTDTQYF.

A few counts support this clone. J is TRBJ2-7 and V is TRBV28, with 7 bases fitting TRBD1. Germline-derived CDR1 and CDR2 are MDHEN and SYDVKM. The CDR3 consists of 13 residues. The V and J ends lost 7 bases and 5 bases, in that order; junction bases with no gene match: 8. CDR3 DNA sequence: TGTGCCAGCACCCCAGGGGGTGGTGACGAGCAGTACTTC. The encoded protein is CASTPGGGDEQYF.

The chain joins TRBV5-6 to TRBJ2-3; 7 bases align to TRBD1. CDR1 is SGHDT and CDR2 is YYEEEE in the germline V gene. This CDR3 spans 14 amino acids. With V trimmed by 4 bases and J by 2 bases, 4 bases remained unmatched. The DNA of the CDR3 is TGTGCCAGCAGCACAACAGGGGTCACAGATACGCAGTATTTT. Protein product: CASSTTGVTDTQYF. Complete variable domain (other parts from reference TRBV5-6 and TRBJ2-3): DAGVTQSPTHLIKTRGQQVTLRCSPKSGHDTVSWYQQALGQGPQFIFQYYEEEERQRGNFPDRFSGHQFPNYSSELNVNALLLGDSALYLCASSTTGVTDTQYFGPGTRLTVL.

This sequence joins TRBV29-1 and TRBJ1-1; a possible D gene is TRBD1 (5 bases). Trimming took off 5 bases at V and 4 bases at J, with 14 bases between the two ends. The germline gives CDR1 SQVTM, CDR2 ANQGSEA. The CDR3 is made up of 13 amino acids. CDR3 loop: CSVFRPGRTEAFF. DNA for the CDR3: TGCAGCGTTTTTCGCCCAGGGCGCACTGAAGCTTTCTTT. Using reference TRBV29-1 and TRBJ1-1 for the parts outside the CDR3, the full variable domain is SAVISQKPSRDICQRGTSLTIQCQVDSQVTMMFWYRQQPGQSLTLIATANQGSEATYESGFVIDKFPISRPNLTFSTLTVSNMSPEDSSIYLCSVFRPGRTEAFFGQGTRLTVV.

The genes are TRBV3-1 (or the pseudogene TRBV3-2) and TRBJ1-6; D is unclear. The CDR3 totals 15 residues. V was shortened by 4 bases and J by 12 bases, with 19 bases between the two germline ends. Germline CDR1 is LGHDT and CDR2 is YNNKEL (reference sequence). The CDR3 DNA reads TGTGCCAGCAGCCCCGCAGGCGAAGGTGGAAGACCCCTCCACTTT. It is translated as CASSPAGEGGRPLHF.

V gene TRBV27 combines with J gene TRBJ2-2, with D hard to call. Germline CDR1 and CDR2: MNHEY and SMNVEV (reference sequence). Trimming stripped 6 bases from V and 7 bases from J, with 21 bases between. CDR3 length equals 16 residues. CDR3 coding DNA: TGTGCCAGCAGGTCCGACGGAGCCCCTTCGGTCGGGGAGCTGTTTTTT. Its protein is CASRSDGAPSVGELFF.

Points on this clone: Germline and junction disagree at one end, which may indicate a read error. The rearrangement links TRBV7-7 to TRBJ2-5; 8 nucleotides agree with TRBD2. This CDR3 spans 15 amino acids. From germline, CDR1 is SSHAT and CDR2 FNYEAQ (reference sequence). For the CDR3, the DNA is TGTGCTAGCAGCTTAGCGGGACTATCTCAAGAGACCCAGTACTTC. Amino acid sequence: CASSLAGLSQETQYF.

The chain combines TRBV7-2 with TRBJ2-1; 8 bases line up with TRBD2. Germline V CDR1 and CDR2: SGHTA, FQGNSA. V gave up 3 bases and J gave up 3 bases; unmatched junction bases: 4. The CDR3 totals 15 residues. CDR3 in amino acids: CASSFTSGYYNEQFF. Written as DNA, the CDR3 is TGTGCCAGCAGCTTTACTAGCGGTTACTACAATGAGCAGTTCTTC. The full variable domain, completed using reference TRBV7-2 and TRBJ2-1, is GAGVSQSPSNKVTEKGKDVELRCDPISGHTALYWYRQSLGQGLEFLIYFQGNSAPDKSGLPSDRFSAERTGGSVSTLTIQRTQQEDSAVYLCASSFTSGYYNEQFFGPGTRLTVL.

The table lists this clone with a few counts. V gene TRBV5-4 combines with J gene TRBJ2-1, with D unclear. The CDR3 is 14 amino acids. Germline CDR1 SGHNT, CDR2 YYREEE (reference sequence). The V end lost 0 bases, the J end lost 7 bases, and 11 bases lay between the germline ends. CDR3 nucleotide sequence: TGTGCCAGCAGCTTGGTGGCAGTAACGAATGAGCAGTTCTTC. It translates to CASSLVAVTNEQFF. The full variable domain, rest sourced from reference TRBV5-4 and TRBJ2-1, is ETGVTQSPTHLIKTRGQQVTLRCSSQSGHNTVSWYQQALGQGPQFIFQYYREEENGRGNFPPRFSGLQFPNYSSELNVNALELDDSALYLCASSLVAVTNEQFFGPGTRLTVL.

The CDR3 region is CASSYGSSGGSYQETQYF. The CDR3 DNA is TGTGCCAGCAGTTATGGGTCTAGCGGGGGGAGTTACCAAGAGACCCAGTACTTC. V and J are TRBV6-2 or TRBV6-3 and TRBJ2-5; 11 nucleotides match TRBD2. CDR1 and CDR2 (germline): MNHEY, SVGEGT. There are 18 residues in the CDR3. The junction had 9 bases not matched to a gene; V was cut back by 3 bases and J by 0 bases.

This CDR3 reads CASAGEKLFF. CDR3 nucleotide sequence: TGTGCCAGCGCGGGGGAAAAACTGTTTTTT. V is TRBV3-1 (or the pseudogene TRBV3-2) and J is TRBJ1-4; no reliable D call. The CDR3 consists of 10 residues. Germline CDR1 is LGHDT and CDR2 is YNNKEL (reference sequence). The V gene lost 8 bases and the J gene lost 8 bases, with 6 bases spanning the gap.

The chain uses TRBV7-8 and TRBJ2-3; a weak D match, TRBD1 (5 bases). Germline values: CDR1 SGHVS, CDR2 FQNEAQ. The CDR3 sequence is 15 residues long. Trimming took off 2 bases at V and 1 base at J, with 10 bases between the two ends. DNA of the CDR3: TGTGCCAGCAGCTTAATGTCACAGGGCACAGATACGCAGTATTTT. It translates to CASSLMSQGTDTQYF.

The chain joins TRBV18 to TRBJ2-5, with D maybe TRBD1 (5 bases). Trimming shortened V by 3 bases and J by 4 bases, and 18 bases separated the two germline ends. This CDR3 is 16 amino acids long. Germline values: CDR1 KGHSH, CDR2 LQKENI. The CDR3: CASSPGRVRWGETQYF. The CDR3, as DNA: TGTGCCAGCTCACCGGGCAGGGTACGGTGGGGAGAGACCCAGTACTTC.

This clone was seen once. V gene TRBV3-1 (or the pseudogene TRBV3-2) combines with J gene TRBJ1-3, with D possibly being TRBD1 (5 bases). Germline loops: CDR1 LGHDT, CDR2 YNNKEL (reference sequence). The CDR3 runs 15 residues. The V end lost 5 bases, the J end lost 2 bases, and 13 bases lay between the germline ends. DNA for the CDR3: TGTGCCAGCAGCTCCCGGGACTGGGCTGGAAACACCATATATTTT. Translation gives CASSSRDWAGNTIYF.

V gene TRBV5-1 combines with J gene TRBJ1-5, with a tentative D call TRBD1 (5 bases). CDR1 and CDR2 from the germline V gene are SGHRS and YFSETQ. The CDR3 has 16 residues. V was pared by 0 bases and J by 0 bases, with 10 bases between. This CDR3 is CASSLEGHLSNQPQHF. CDR3 DNA sequence: TGCGCCAGCAGCTTGGAGGGGCACCTTAGCAATCAGCCCCAGCATTTT.

The rearrangement uses TRBV29-1 and TRBJ2-3; 15 nucleotides match TRBD2. CDR3 length: 14 amino acids. With V trimmed by 6 bases and J by 5 bases, 3 bases remained unmatched. From germline, CDR1 is SQVTM and CDR2 ANQGSEA. DNA of the CDR3: TGCAGCGTGGGACTAGCGGGAGGCCTAGATACGCAGTATTTT. Encoded protein: CSVGLAGGLDTQYF.